The rows below give T cell receptor beta chains drawn from one sample of a study of T cell repertoires in cytomegalovirus infection. Each CDR3 protein gets one entry after TCRdb re-called the reads with MiXCR. The data hold around 320,000 distinct CDR3 sequences, with more than 8% observed a single time. What was sequenced was PBMCs. Receptors originate from a human donor in good health (CMV status not recorded). Some clones in this sample may be carry-over from other donors' samples. The CDR3 runs from the conserved cysteine through the conserved F or W. D genes are given only for firm matches. The size of a clone is reported for some rows only, either as once, few or many, or as a class for expanded clones.

-	TRBV6-8	TRBJ1-4	13	-	CASSRLSHEKLFF	TGTGCCAGCAGCAGGCTCTCTCATGAAAAACTGTTTTTT
many	TRBV4-3	TRBJ2-1	17	TRBD2	CASSQDSGTSGRTQQFF	TGCGCCAGCAGCCAAGATTCCGGGACTAGCGGGAGGACGCAGCAGTTCTTC
-	TRBV25-1	TRBJ1-2	13	-	CASSGRGNYGYTF	TGTGCCAGCAGTGGGCGGGGTAACTATGGCTACACCTTC
many	TRBV12-3/TRBV12-4	TRBJ1-1	13	-	CASSLRGVTEAFF	TGTGCCAGCAGTTTGAGGGGGGTCACTGAAGCTTTCTTT
-	TRBV2	TRBJ1-2	18	TRBD1	CASIRKSDRGLINYGYTF	TGTGCCAGCATTCGGAAGTCGGACAGGGGACTAATTAACTATGGCTACACCTTC
few	TRBV7-2	TRBJ2-1	17	TRBD2	CASRFGLAGGLYNEQFF	TGTGCCAGCAGATTCGGATTAGCGGGAGGTCTCTACAATGAGCAGTTCTTC
many	TRBV7-2	TRBJ2-1	16	-	CASSPQGGPGVNEQFF	TGTGCCAGCAGCCCCCAAGGGGGTCCCGGGGTCAATGAGCAGTTCTTC
few	TRBV25-1	TRBJ2-7	14	TRBD1	CASSEWDRGYEQYF	TGTGCCAGCAGTGAATGGGACAGGGGGTACGAGCAGTACTTC
-	TRBV2	TRBJ2-1	13	TRBD1	CASRADRGNEQFF	TGTGCCAGCAGGGCCGACAGGGGGAATGAGCAGTTCTTC
few	TRBV7-2	TRBJ2-7	15	-	CASSPQVGAGYEQYF	TGTGCCAGCAGCCCCCAGGTCGGGGCAGGCTACGAGCAGTACTTC
few	TRBV7-9	TRBJ2-1	17	-	CASSPFTGGASYNEQFF	TGTGCCAGCAGCCCATTTACAGGAGGGGCCTCCTACAATGAGCAGTTCTTC
few	TRBV28	TRBJ2-5	14	-	CASSKRAGRETQYF	TGTGCCAGCAGCAAACGGGCGGGAAGGGAGACCCAGTACTTC
few	TRBV4-2	TRBJ2-1	14	TRBD2	CASSQRTSEGEQFF	TGTGCCAGCAGCCAGAGGACTAGTGAGGGTGAGCAGTTCTTC
many	TRBV7-2	TRBJ1-1	13	TRBD1	CASSLSGGAEAFF	TGTGCCAGCAGCCTCTCAGGGGGGGCCGAAGCTTTCTTT
-	TRBV6-1	TRBJ1-1	12	-	CASSPLRLEAFF	TGTGCCAGCAGCCCCCTAAGGCTAGAAGCTTTCTTT
-	TRBV2	TRBJ2-1	12	TRBD2	CASQGLADEQFF	TGTGCCAGCCAGGGACTAGCCGATGAGCAGTTCTTC
few	TRBV6-2/TRBV6-3	TRBJ1-1	12	-	CASSYSIRHAFF	TGTGCCAGCAGTTACTCGATCAGGCATGCTTTCTTT
few	TRBV12-3/TRBV12-4	TRBJ1-3	14	-	CASSLPISGNTIYF	TGTGCCAGCAGCCTGCCGATCTCTGGAAACACCATATATTTT
-	TRBV4-2	TRBJ2-3	13	TRBD2	CASSRPSGDTQYF	TGTGCCAGCAGCCGCCCTAGCGGGGATACGCAGTATTTT
many	TRBV19	TRBJ1-4	15	-	CASSIRQVFNEKLFF	TGTGCCAGTAGTATACGACAGGTTTTTAATGAAAAACTGTTTTTT
many	TRBV7-2	TRBJ2-5	15	-	CASSLRRGQWETQYF	TGTGCCAGCAGCTTACGGAGGGGCCAGTGGGAGACCCAGTACTTC
many	TRBV4-2	TRBJ1-4	18	-	CASSQDFRISFANEKLFF	TGTGCCAGCAGCCAAGATTTCCGGATAAGTTTTGCTAATGAAAAACTGTTTTTT
few	TRBV7-6	TRBJ2-5	14	TRBD1	CASSSPDRGKTQYF	TGTGCCAGCAGCTCACCGGACAGGGGGAAGACCCAGTACTTC
few	TRBV3-1	TRBJ2-1	18	-	CASRRTFSSHHLGNEQFF	TGTGCCAGCAGACGGACATTTTCTAGCCATCACTTGGGGAATGAGCAGTTCTTC
few	TRBV15	TRBJ2-5	13	-	CATSRGFKETQYF	TGTGCCACCAGCAGAGGGTTTAAAGAGACCCAGTACTTC
many	TRBV28	TRBJ2-2	20	-	CASSRPGVAGPGEFTGELFF	TGTGCCAGCAGTAGACCCGGAGTAGCGGGCCCAGGGGAATTCACCGGGGAGCTGTTTTTT
many	TRBV28	TRBJ1-1	12	-	CASSPYGSTAFF	TGTGCCAGCAGTCCATACGGGTCGACAGCTTTCTTT
-	TRBV19	TRBJ2-3	14	-	CASSIGLGTDTQYF	TGTGCCAGTAGTATAGGACTCGGCACAGATACGCAGTATTTT
-	TRBV13	TRBJ1-1	14	-	CASSLIAPNTEAFF	TGTGCCAGCAGCTTAATCGCACCGAACACTGAAGCTTTCTTT
few	TRBV7-3	TRBJ2-1	16	-	CASSLGGTQSYNEQFF	TGTGCCAGCAGCTTAGGAGGGACACAATCCTACAATGAGCAGTTCTTC
many	TRBV5-6	TRBJ2-2	13	-	CASSLRGAGELFF	TGTGCCAGCAGCTTACGAGGGGCCGGGGAGCTGTTTTTT
many	TRBV12-3/TRBV12-4	TRBJ1-5	16	TRBD1	CASSFSGTGRNQPQHF	TGTGCCAGCAGTTTTTCCGGGACAGGGAGGAATCAGCCCCAGCATTTT
many	TRBV7-2	TRBJ2-3	18	-	CASSLGARGNWGTDTQYF	TGTGCCAGCAGCTTGGGCGCCCGGGGGAATTGGGGCACAGATACGCAGTATTTT
few	TRBV7-2	TRBJ2-7	15	-	CASSRGGGISYEQYF	TGTGCCAGCAGCCGAGGTGGGGGGATTTCCTACGAGCAGTACTTC
few	TRBV7-6	TRBJ2-7	14	-	CASSLLDRPYEQYF	TGTGCCAGCAGCTTATTGGACAGACCCTACGAGCAGTACTTC
few	TRBV11-2	TRBJ2-1	15	-	CASSFAGSSYNEQFF	TGTGCCAGCAGCTTCGCAGGGAGCTCCTACAATGAGCAGTTCTTC
-	TRBV4-2	TRBJ1-4	16	-	CASSQEARAANEKLFF	TGTGCCAGCAGCCAAGAGGCAAGGGCGGCTAATGAAAAACTGTTTTTT
few	TRBV5-1	TRBJ1-2	17	TRBD1	CASEAGSGTGGDYGYTF	TGCGCCAGCGAGGCGGGATCCGGGACAGGGGGGGACTATGGCTACACCTTC
few	TRBV7-8	TRBJ2-7	14	-	CASSPPEVDYEQYF	TGTGCCAGCAGCCCCCCGGAGGTGGACTACGAGCAGTACTTC
-	TRBV29-1	TRBJ2-5	17	TRBD1	CSPEGLETGKIQETQYF	TGCAGCCCTGAGGGATTGGAGACAGGGAAGATCCAAGAGACCCAGTACTTC